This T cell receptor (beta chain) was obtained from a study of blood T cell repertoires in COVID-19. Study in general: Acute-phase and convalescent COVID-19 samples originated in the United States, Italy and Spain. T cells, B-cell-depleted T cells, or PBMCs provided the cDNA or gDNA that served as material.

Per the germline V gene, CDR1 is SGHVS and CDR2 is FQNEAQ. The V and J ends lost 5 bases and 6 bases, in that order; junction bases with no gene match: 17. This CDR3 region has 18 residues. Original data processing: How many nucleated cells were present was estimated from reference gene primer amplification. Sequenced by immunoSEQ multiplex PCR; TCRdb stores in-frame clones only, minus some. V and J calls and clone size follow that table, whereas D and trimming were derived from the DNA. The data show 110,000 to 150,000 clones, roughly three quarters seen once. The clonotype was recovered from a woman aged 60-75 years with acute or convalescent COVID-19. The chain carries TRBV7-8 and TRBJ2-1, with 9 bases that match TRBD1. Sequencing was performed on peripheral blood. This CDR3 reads CASSKGQGFAVSGNEQFF. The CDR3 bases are TGTGCCAGCAGCAAAGGACAGGGGTTCGCGGTTTCGGGCAATGAGCAGTTCTTC. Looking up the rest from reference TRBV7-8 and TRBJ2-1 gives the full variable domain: GAGVSQSPRYKVAKRGQDVALRCDPISGHVSLFWYQQALGQGPEFLTYFQNEAQLDKSGLPSDRFFAERPEGSVSTLKIQRTQQEDSAVYLCASSKGQGFAVSGNEQFFGPGTRLTVL.